Listed below are T cell receptor beta chains from one sample, sequenced in a study of cytomegalovirus exposure and HLA in healthy donors. Generated by immunoSEQ multiplex PCR, the TCRdb table keeps only in-frame clones and is missing some. The sample records over 100,000 clones, approximately 75% being singletons. Source material: PBMCs. Receptors were obtained from a male donor in good health and CMV-seronegative. The CDR3 runs from the conserved cysteine through the conserved F or W. Each record gives: V gene, D gene, clone size, J gene, CDR3 DNA, CDR3 protein. A D gene is named only where the DNA matches it firmly. Clone size is not always given. Where it is, it says once, few, many or a class for expanded clones.

V: TRBV4-1
D: TRBD2
size: -
J: TRBJ2-3
DNA: TGCGCCAGCAGCACCAGACTAGCGGGGGGGCGGCTCACAGATACGCAGTATTTT
CDR3: CASSTRLAGGRLTDTQYF

V: TRBV27
D: TRBD2
size: once
J: TRBJ2-1
DNA: TGTGCCAGCAGTTCCCCGGGCGCGGGGGTATACAATGAGCAGTTCTTC
CDR3: CASSSPGAGVYNEQFF

V: TRBV10-3
D: TRBD1
size: -
J: TRBJ1-5
DNA: TGTGCCATCACGGGACAGCTCAATCAGCCCCAGCATTTT
CDR3: CAITGQLNQPQHF

V: TRBV14
D: -
size: -
J: TRBJ1-2
DNA: TGTGCCAGCAGCCAAGAGGCAGGCCTTTATGGCTACACCTTC
CDR3: CASSQEAGLYGYTF

V: TRBV18
D: -
size: -
J: TRBJ1-2
DNA: TGTGCCAGCTCACCCCAGAAAGACTATGGCTACACCTTC
CDR3: CASSPQKDYGYTF

V: TRBV19
D: TRBD1
size: -
J: TRBJ1-1
DNA: TGTGCCAGTAGTACCGTCTTCGACAGGGGGCGAGATGAAGCTTTCTTT
CDR3: CASSTVFDRGRDEAFF

V: TRBV6-5
D: -
size: -
J: TRBJ2-3
DNA: TGTGCCAGCAGTTACCGCAACAGGGCGACAGATACGCAGTATTTT
CDR3: CASSYRNRATDTQYF

V: TRBV6-1
D: -
size: -
J: TRBJ1-1
DNA: TGTGCCAGCAGTAGGTCCGGGGGGGACACTGAAGCTTTCTTT
CDR3: CASSRSGGDTEAFF

V: TRBV2
D: -
size: -
J: TRBJ1-6
DNA: TGTGCCAGCAGTGAACAGGGTCGCGATTCACCCCTCCACTTT
CDR3: CASSEQGRDSPLHF

V: TRBV5-1
D: -
size: -
J: TRBJ2-3
DNA: TGCGCCAGCAGCTCTCTCCGGACTAGCAGGGGGGCTACGCAGTATTTT
CDR3: CASSSLRTSRGATQYF

V: TRBV6-1
D: -
size: few
J: TRBJ1-1
DNA: TGTGCCAGCAGACGACAGGAGGTGAACACTGAAGCTTTCTTT
CDR3: CASRRQEVNTEAFF

V: TRBV10-3
D: -
size: few
J: TRBJ1-2
DNA: TGTGCCATCAGTGGACGCGGGGAGTATGGCTACACCTTC
CDR3: CAISGRGEYGYTF

V: TRBV27
D: -
size: few
J: TRBJ1-1
DNA: TGTGCCAGCAGTTCGGGGACTGAAGCTTTCTTT
CDR3: CASSSGTEAFF

V: TRBV18
D: TRBD1
size: -
J: TRBJ2-6
DNA: TGTGCCGGCTCACCTGGGACAGGGTCTACGGGGGCCAACGTCCTGACTTTC
CDR3: CAGSPGTGSTGANVLTF

V: TRBV2
D: TRBD1
size: -
J: TRBJ1-6
DNA: TGTGCCAGCAGTGGATCAGGGGGCTTTTCACCCCTCCACTTT
CDR3: CASSGSGGFSPLHF

V: TRBV5-4
D: -
size: -
J: TRBJ2-7
DNA: TGTGCCAGCAGCTTGGGACAGGTGGGCTACGAGCAGTACTTC
CDR3: CASSLGQVGYEQYF

V: TRBV6-4
D: TRBD1
size: once
J: TRBJ1-2
DNA: TGTGCCAGCAGTGACGGACAGGGAGTTTATGGCTACACCTTC
CDR3: CASSDGQGVYGYTF

V: TRBV5-6
D: TRBD1
size: -
J: TRBJ1-4
DNA: TGTGCCAGCAGCACTCTGACAGGGGTAATGGAAAAACTGTTTTTT
CDR3: CASSTLTGVMEKLFF

V: TRBV7-9
D: -
size: -
J: TRBJ2-7
DNA: TGTGCCAGCAGCCCCCCAGATCTCTACGAGCAGTACTTC
CDR3: CASSPPDLYEQYF

V: TRBV5-5
D: -
size: -
J: TRBJ2-7
DNA: TGTGCCAGCAGCTATGACAGATACGAGCAGTACTTC
CDR3: CASSYDRYEQYF

V: TRBV4-3
D: TRBD2
size: few
J: TRBJ2-5
DNA: TGCGCCAGCAGCCAAGCGACTAGCGGGGCACATGGGACCCAGTACTTC
CDR3: CASSQATSGAHGTQYF

V: TRBV4-2
D: TRBD1
size: once
J: TRBJ2-5
DNA: TGTGCCAGCAGCCCCGGGACAGACCAAGAGACCCAGTACTTC
CDR3: CASSPGTDQETQYF

V: TRBV19
D: -
size: -
J: TRBJ2-7
DNA: TGTGCCAGTAGTCTGGGCCCAGGGGGGCGCGAGCAGTACTTC
CDR3: CASSLGPGGREQYF

V: TRBV7-2
D: -
size: -
J: TRBJ1-1
DNA: TGTGCCAGCAGCCCCCAAGCGGGGACTGAAGCTTTCTTT
CDR3: CASSPQAGTEAFF

V: TRBV25-1
D: TRBD1
size: -
J: TRBJ1-4
DNA: TGTGCCAGCAGTGAATGGGGACAGGATGCAACTAATGAAAAACTGTTTTTT
CDR3: CASSEWGQDATNEKLFF

V: TRBV9
D: -
size: -
J: TRBJ2-1
DNA: TGTGCCAGCAGCGTAGCAGACAATGAGCAGTTCTTC
CDR3: CASSVADNEQFF

V: TRBV6-6
D: -
size: -
J: TRBJ2-7
DNA: TGTGCCAGTCGAGGAGGGTTCCACGAGCAGTACTTC
CDR3: CASRGGFHEQYF

V: TRBV6-1
D: TRBD2
size: -
J: TRBJ2-3
DNA: TGTGCCAGCAGTGAGGCGGGGGGCCACACAGATACGCAGTATTTT
CDR3: CASSEAGGHTDTQYF